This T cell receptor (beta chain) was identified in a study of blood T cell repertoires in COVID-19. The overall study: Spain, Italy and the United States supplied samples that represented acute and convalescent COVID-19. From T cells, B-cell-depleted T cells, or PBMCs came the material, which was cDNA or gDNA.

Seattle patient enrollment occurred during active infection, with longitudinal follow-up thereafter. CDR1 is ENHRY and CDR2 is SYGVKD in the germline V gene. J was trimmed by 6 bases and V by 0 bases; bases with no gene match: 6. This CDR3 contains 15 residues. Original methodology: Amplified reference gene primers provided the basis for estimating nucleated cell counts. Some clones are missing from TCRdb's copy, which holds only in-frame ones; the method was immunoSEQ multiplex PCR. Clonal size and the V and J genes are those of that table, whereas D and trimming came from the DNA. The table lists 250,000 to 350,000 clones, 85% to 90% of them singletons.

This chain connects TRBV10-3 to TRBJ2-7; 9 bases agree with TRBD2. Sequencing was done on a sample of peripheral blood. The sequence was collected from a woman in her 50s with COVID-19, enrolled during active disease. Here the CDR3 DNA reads TGTGCCATCAGTGAGTCGACGGGACTAGCCTCCGAGCAGTACTTC. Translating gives CAISESTGLASEQYF.